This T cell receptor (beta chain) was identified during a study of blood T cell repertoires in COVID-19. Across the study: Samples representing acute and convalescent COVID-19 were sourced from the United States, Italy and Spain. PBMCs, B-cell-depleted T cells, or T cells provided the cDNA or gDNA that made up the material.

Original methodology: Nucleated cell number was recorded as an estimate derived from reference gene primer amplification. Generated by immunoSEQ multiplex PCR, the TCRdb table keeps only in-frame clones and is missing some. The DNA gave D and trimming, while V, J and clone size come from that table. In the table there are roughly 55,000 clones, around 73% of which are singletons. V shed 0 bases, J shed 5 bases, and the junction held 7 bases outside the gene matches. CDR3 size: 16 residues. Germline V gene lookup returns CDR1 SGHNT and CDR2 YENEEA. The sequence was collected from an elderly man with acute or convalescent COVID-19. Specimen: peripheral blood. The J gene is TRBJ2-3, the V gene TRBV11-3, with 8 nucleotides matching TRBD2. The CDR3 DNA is TGTGCCAGCAGCTTAGATCTGGCGGGGGGAATAGATACGCAGTATTTT. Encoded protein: CASSLDLAGGIDTQYF.